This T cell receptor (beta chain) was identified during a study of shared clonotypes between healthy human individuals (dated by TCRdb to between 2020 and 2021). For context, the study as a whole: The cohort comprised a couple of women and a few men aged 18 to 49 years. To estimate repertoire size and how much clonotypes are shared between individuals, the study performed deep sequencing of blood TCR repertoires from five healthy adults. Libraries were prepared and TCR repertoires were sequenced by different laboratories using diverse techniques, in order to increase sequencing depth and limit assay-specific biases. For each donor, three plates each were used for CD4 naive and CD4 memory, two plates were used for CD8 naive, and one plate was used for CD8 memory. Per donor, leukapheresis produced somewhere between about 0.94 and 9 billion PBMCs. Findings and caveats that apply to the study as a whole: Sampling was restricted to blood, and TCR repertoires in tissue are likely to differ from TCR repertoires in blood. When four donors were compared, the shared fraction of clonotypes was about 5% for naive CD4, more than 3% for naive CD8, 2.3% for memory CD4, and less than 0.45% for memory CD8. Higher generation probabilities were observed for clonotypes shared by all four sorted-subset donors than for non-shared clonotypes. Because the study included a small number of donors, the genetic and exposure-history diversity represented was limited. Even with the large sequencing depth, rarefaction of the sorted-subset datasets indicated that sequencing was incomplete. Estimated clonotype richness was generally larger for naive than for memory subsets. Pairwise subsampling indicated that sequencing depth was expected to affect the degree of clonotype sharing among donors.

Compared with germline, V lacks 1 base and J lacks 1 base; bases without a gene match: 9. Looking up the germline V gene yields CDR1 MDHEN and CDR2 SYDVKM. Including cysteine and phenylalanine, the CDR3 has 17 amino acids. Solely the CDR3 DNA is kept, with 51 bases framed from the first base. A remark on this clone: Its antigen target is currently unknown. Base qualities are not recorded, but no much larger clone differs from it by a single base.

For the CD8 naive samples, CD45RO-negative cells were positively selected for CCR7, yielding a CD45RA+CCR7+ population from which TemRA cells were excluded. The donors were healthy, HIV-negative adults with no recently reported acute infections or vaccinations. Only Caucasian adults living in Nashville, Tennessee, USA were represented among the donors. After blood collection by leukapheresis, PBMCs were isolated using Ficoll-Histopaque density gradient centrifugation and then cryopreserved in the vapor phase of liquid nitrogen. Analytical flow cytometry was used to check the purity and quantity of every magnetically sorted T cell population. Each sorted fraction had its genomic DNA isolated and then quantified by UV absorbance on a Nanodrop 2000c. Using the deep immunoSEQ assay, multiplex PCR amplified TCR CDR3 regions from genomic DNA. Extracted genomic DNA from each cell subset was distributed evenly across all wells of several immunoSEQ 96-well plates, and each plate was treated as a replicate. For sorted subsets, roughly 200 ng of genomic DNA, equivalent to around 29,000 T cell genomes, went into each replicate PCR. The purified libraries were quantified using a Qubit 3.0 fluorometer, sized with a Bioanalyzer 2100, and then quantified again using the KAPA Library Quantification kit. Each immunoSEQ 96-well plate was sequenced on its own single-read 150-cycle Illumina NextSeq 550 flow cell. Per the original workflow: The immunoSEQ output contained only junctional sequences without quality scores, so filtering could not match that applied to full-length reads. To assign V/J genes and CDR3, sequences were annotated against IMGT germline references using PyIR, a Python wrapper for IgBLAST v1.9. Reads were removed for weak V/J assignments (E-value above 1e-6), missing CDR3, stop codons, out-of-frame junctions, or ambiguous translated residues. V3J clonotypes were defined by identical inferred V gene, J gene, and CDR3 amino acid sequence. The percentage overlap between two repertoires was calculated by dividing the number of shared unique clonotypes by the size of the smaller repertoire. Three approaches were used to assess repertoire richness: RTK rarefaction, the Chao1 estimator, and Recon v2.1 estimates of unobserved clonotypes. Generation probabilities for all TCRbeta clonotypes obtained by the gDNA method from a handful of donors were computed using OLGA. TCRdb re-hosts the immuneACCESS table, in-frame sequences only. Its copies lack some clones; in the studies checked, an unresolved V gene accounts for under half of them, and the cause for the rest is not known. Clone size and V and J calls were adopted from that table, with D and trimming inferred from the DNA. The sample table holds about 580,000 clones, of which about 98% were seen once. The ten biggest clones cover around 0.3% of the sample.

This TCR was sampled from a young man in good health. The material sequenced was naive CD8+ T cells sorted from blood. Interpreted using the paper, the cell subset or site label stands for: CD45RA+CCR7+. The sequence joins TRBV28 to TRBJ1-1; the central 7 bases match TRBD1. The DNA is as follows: TGTGCCAGCAGTTTATACCCCGGACAGGTAACGAACACTGAAGCTTTCTTT. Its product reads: CASSLYPGQVTNTEAFF.